This paragraph covers one TCR beta chain sequence. Its target is not known. The CDR3 covers 16 residues. Germline V gives CDR1 SEHNR, CDR2 FQNEAQ (reference sequence). The V segment lost 1 base and the J segment 5 bases; nucleotides outside the gene matches: 8. Assay used: immunoSEQ multiplex PCR; TCRdb lists only in-frame clones, some missing. The data hold approximately 90,000 clones, with more than 85% observed a single time. The data were taken from a study of graft-versus-host responses after intestinal transplantation. Turning to the study itself: Recipients across the board were started on anti-thymocyte globulin induction, then kept on tacrolimus and steroids for approximately three years. Study results and limitations: Across patients carrying graft-donor T cell macrochimerism, allografts held high graft-versus-host to host-versus-graft clonal ratios. Peak circulating GvH clone levels were associated with early post-transplant HvG declines. Investigators detected GvH clones in recipient marrow, with some emerging earlier in ileum or blood.

Sample: unstimulated CD8+ T cells sorted from spleen or lymph node cells, taken before intestinal transplant. The receptor was derived from a human donor who received an intestinal transplant. The chain has TRBV7-9 and TRBJ2-7; 10 bases map to TRBD1. The CDR3 is CASSLGGGTGENEQYF. The DNA of the CDR3 is TGTGCCAGCAGCTTAGGGGGGGGGACAGGGGAGAACGAGCAGTACTTC.